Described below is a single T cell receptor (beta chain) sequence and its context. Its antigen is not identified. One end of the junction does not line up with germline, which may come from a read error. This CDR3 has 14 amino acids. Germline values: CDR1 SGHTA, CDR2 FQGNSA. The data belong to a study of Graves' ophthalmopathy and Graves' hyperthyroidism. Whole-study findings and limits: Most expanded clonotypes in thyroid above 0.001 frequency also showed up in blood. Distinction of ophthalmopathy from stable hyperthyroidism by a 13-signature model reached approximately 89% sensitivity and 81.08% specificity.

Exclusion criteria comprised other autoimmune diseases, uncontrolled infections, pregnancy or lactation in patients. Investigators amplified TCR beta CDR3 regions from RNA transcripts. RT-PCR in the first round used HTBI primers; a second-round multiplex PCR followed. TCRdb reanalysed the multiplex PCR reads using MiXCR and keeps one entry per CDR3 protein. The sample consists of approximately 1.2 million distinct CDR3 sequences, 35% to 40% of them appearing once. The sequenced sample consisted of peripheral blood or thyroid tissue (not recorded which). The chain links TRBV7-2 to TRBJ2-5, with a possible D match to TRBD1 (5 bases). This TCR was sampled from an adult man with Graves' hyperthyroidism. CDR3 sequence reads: CASSVNRRQGTQYF. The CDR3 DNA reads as TGTGCCAGCAGCGTAAACAGGCGCCAAGGGACCCAGTACTTC.